The TCR beta chain described here comes from a study of shared clonotypes between healthy human individuals (dated by TCRdb to the early 2020s). For the wider study: The cohort included three men and two women between 18 and 49 years of age. Between about 0.94 and 8.9 billion PBMCs per donor were obtained by leukapheresis. Per donor, three plates each were used for CD4 naive and CD4 memory, two for CD8 naive, and one for CD8 memory. Blood TCR repertoires of a handful of healthy adults were deeply sequenced to estimate repertoire size and the extent of clonotype sharing between individuals. Different laboratories and diverse techniques were used to prepare libraries and sequence TCR repertoires, to increase sequencing depth and limit assay-specific biases. Summary of the overall study and its limitations: The small number of donors limited the genetic and exposure-history diversity represented. Naive subsets generally had larger estimated clonotype richness than memory subsets did. Clonotypes shared by all four sorted-subset donors showed higher generation probabilities than non-shared clonotypes. Sharing across a few donors was observed for around 4.8% of naive CD4, over 3% of naive CD8, 2% to 2.5% of memory CD4, and around 0.4% of memory CD8 clonotypes. Pairwise subsampling indicated that sequencing depth was expected to affect the degree of clonotype sharing among donors. Incomplete sequencing was indicated by rarefaction of sorted-subset datasets, despite the large sequencing depth. Only blood was sampled, and tissue TCR repertoires likely differ from those in blood.

The germline V gene (reference sequence) sets CDR1 to SGHNT and CDR2 to YYREEE. Including cysteine and phenylalanine, the CDR3 has 14 amino acids. Of all the DNA, just the CDR3 is kept, 42 bases in frame from base 1. V loses 1 base of germline sequence and J loses 7 bases, and the interval between the two ends is 13 bases. The donors were healthy, HIV-negative adults who had no recently reported acute infections or vaccinations. Every donor was a Caucasian adult residing in Nashville, Tennessee, USA. Magnetic negative selection was used to enrich CD4+ T cells, after which naive cells were positively selected on CD45RA and the negative fraction became the memory subset. After blood collection by leukapheresis, PBMCs were isolated using Ficoll-Histopaque density gradient centrifugation and then cryopreserved in the vapor phase of liquid nitrogen. Purity and quantity of every magnetically sorted T cell population were checked by analytical flow cytometry. Genomic DNA was isolated from each sorted fraction and quantified by UV absorbance on a Nanodrop 2000c.

This clone has a single count. No antigen is known for it. Base qualities are not provided; no much larger clone lies one nucleotide away. Using the deep immunoSEQ assay, TCR CDR3 regions were amplified from genomic DNA by multiplex PCR. Genomic DNA extracted from each cell subset was distributed evenly over all wells of several immunoSEQ 96-well plates, and each plate served as one replicate. For sorted subsets, each replicate PCR was loaded with roughly 190 ng genomic DNA, equivalent to 30,000 or so T cell genomes. Purified libraries were measured with a Qubit 3.0 fluorometer, size-checked on a Bioanalyzer 2100, and measured again with the KAPA Library Quantification kit. Each immunoSEQ 96-well plate was sequenced on its own single-read 150-cycle Illumina NextSeq 550 flow cell. The paper's processing steps were these. The immunoSEQ output contained only junctional sequences without quality scores, so filtering could not match that applied to full-length reads. To assign V/J genes and CDR3, sequences were annotated against IMGT germline references using PyIR, a Python wrapper for IgBLAST v1.9. Any read was removed if the V/J assignment was weak (E-value above 1e-6), the CDR3 was missing, or the read contained stop codons, out-of-frame junctions, or ambiguous translated residues. V3J clonotypes were defined as sequences sharing an identical inferred V gene, J gene, and CDR3 amino acid sequence. Percentage overlap between repertoires was computed as shared unique clonotypes divided by the size of the smaller repertoire. Repertoire richness was assessed with RTK rarefaction, the Chao1 estimator, and Recon v2.1 estimates of unobserved clonotypes. OLGA was used to compute generation probabilities for all TCRbeta clonotypes that the gDNA method yielded from a few donors. Here the immuneACCESS table is served through TCRdb, limited to in-frame sequences with V and J called. Missing clones are a known gap in these copies; in checked studies unresolved V genes cover under half, and the rest lacks a known reason. V, J and clone size derive from that table, while D and trimming were established from the DNA sequence. The sample has 2 million to 2.5 million clones on record, 85% to 95% of them singletons. The ten largest clonotypes hold 0.39% of the sample.

The specimen was naive CD4+ T cells from PBMCs. The intended sense of this specimen's cell subset or site label: CD45RA+ positively selected. The chain uses TRBV5-4 and TRBJ2-3; TRBD1 is a weak D gene call, 6 bases matching. This clonotype was sampled from a man younger than 35 in good health. Some clones in this sample may be carry-over from other donors' samples. The CDR3 loop reads CASSLSGQTNTQYF. The DNA sequence follows: TGTGCCAGCAGCTTGTCGGGACAAACAAATACGCAGTATTTT. This CDR3, with the reference TRBV5-4 and TRBJ2-3 proteins standing in past its ends, gives the full variable domain ETGVTQSPTHLIKTRGQQVTLRCSSQSGHNTVSWYQQALGQGPQFIFQYYREEENGRGNFPPRFSGLQFPNYSSELNVNALELDDSALYLCASSLSGQTNTQYFGPGTRLTVL.